A single sample gave rise to the 20 T cell receptor beta chains below, sequenced in a study of CD8 T cells in ankylosing spondylitis. Their specific antigens are unknown. Study-level points and caveats: A TCR beta motif of under 10 highly homologous variants seemed to mark ankylosing spondylitis blood.

Using its own MiXCR run on the 5' RACE reads, TCRdb lists one record per CDR3 protein. The table has hundreds of thousands of distinct CDR3 sequences, 12% seen once. The sample was blood, either unsorted or a sorted T cell fraction (not recorded which). The receptors shown here come from a male donor with ankylosing spondylitis.

The chain links TRBV6-1 to TRBJ2-7; D may correspond to TRBD1 or TRBD2 (7 bases each). The germline V gene encodes CDR1 MNHNS and CDR2 SASEGT. This CDR3 region has 13 residues. V was cut by 7 bases and J by 4 bases, with 14 bases left in between. The CDR3 DNA sequence: TGTGCCAGCACCAGGGGGAGGGATTACGAGCAGTACTTC. It translates to CASTRGRDYEQYF.

This clonotype was detected a few times. The V and J genes are TRBV7-9 and TRBJ1-2; TRBD1 is a possible D gene (5 bases). The CDR3 is made up of 15 amino acids. V was cut by 1 base and J by 7 bases, with 16 bases left in between. From germline, CDR1 is SEHNR and CDR2 FQNEAQ (reference sequence). CDR3 residues: CASSLGDGASGGYTF. CDR3 coding DNA: TGTGCCAGCAGCTTAGGGGACGGCGCCTCGGGTGGCTACACCTTC.

This clonotype was recorded a few times. The chain couples TRBV13 to TRBJ2-7, with D hard to call. The CDR3 runs 14 residues. Trimming took 5 bases from V and 2 from J, leaving 13 bases between them. CDR1 is PRHDT, CDR2 FYEKMQ, per germline (reference sequence). CDR3 amino acids: CASSPGQSAYEQYF. The DNA for the CDR3 is TGTGCCAGCAGCCCCGGCCAGTCGGCCTACGAGCAGTACTTC.

This rearrangement joins TRBV10-3 to TRBJ2-1; TRBD2 aligns across 8 bases. This CDR3 region has 16 residues. CDR1 ENHRY and CDR2 SYGVKD come from the germline V gene. With V trimmed by 4 bases and J by 0 bases, 5 bases remained unmatched. CDR3 loop: CAISGLASSSYNEQFF. CDR3 coding DNA: TGTGCCATCAGTGGACTAGCGTCGAGCTCCTACAATGAGCAGTTCTTC.

This clonotype showed up just a few times. The chain has TRBV5-1 and TRBJ1-6; D not certain. The ends were cut back, 4 bases at V and 6 bases at J, with 14 bases in the middle. The CDR3 runs 15 residues. Germline values: CDR1 SGHRS, CDR2 YFSETQ. CDR3 sequence: CASSARGLANSPLHF. As DNA, the CDR3 is TGCGCCAGCAGCGCCCGTGGTTTGGCTAATTCACCCCTCCACTTT.

This clonotype was seen repeatedly, ten times or more. The gene calls are TRBV3-1 and TRBJ2-7; D is undetermined. The CDR3 extends over 14 amino acids. V lost 2 bases and J lost 5, with 13 bases in between. Germline lookup yields CDR1 LGHDT and CDR2 YNNKEL (reference sequence). CDR3 DNA: TGTGCCAGCAGCCAACTAGTAGGGTTTAACGAGCAGTACTTC. It codes for CASSQLVGFNEQYF.

Worth noting for this clonotype: Mismatch with germline at one junction end may stem from a read error. CDR3 coding DNA: TGTGCCTGCAGTTTGGCTAGCGGTCTTTTAAGCTCCTACAATGAGCAGTTCTTC. This sequence encodes CACSLASGLLSSYNEQFF. The chain recombines TRBV12-3 or TRBV12-4 with TRBJ2-1, with TRBD2 matching 7 bases. The CDR3 is 18 amino acids.

This clonotype was found a few times. The chain carries TRBV11-2 and TRBJ2-5; D possibly matches TRBD1 or TRBD2 (5 bases each). V lost 5 bases to trimming and J lost 5 bases, with 18 bases between them. The CDR3 is 15 residues long. Germline V gives CDR1 SGHAT, CDR2 FQNNGV. The DNA for the CDR3 is TGTGCCAGCAGCGTTCAAGCGGAGTGGGGGGAGACCCAGTACTTC. The encoded protein is CASSVQAEWGETQYF.

This sequence joins TRBV20-1 and TRBJ1-5; 9 bases are shared with TRBD1. CDR3 length: 16 amino acids. Germline assignment: CDR1 DFQATT and CDR2 SNEGSKA (reference sequence). Germline trimming cut 6 bases from V and 2 bases from J; bases unmatched to any gene: 11. As DNA, the CDR3 is TGCAGTGCGGATAACAGGGGGCTCGGAGGCAATCAGCCCCAGCATTTT. Its protein is CSADNRGLGGNQPQHF.

This chain connects TRBV11-2 to TRBJ2-3, with D maybe TRBD2 (5 bases). CDR3 length: 15 amino acids. CDR1 SGHAT and CDR2 FQNNGV come from the germline V gene. The V and J ends lost 5 bases and 2 bases respectively, with 14 bases between them. The DNA for the CDR3 is TGTGCCAGCAGCCCCGCGACGGGGTCCACAGATACGCAGTATTTT. Residues: CASSPATGSTDTQYF.

The rearrangement links TRBV6-5 to TRBJ2-5; D is unclear. In germline, CDR1 is MNHEY, CDR2 SVGAGI. The V and J ends lost 2 bases and 5 bases respectively, with 9 bases between them. This CDR3 has 13 residues. CDR3 residues: CASSYQSSETQYF. DNA of the CDR3: TGTGCCAGCAGTTACCAAAGCAGTGAGACCCAGTACTTC.

This clonotype came up a few times. The chain recombines TRBV29-1 with TRBJ1-5; D may be TRBD1 (6 bases). The germline V and J ends were trimmed by 7 bases and 3 bases, with 10 bases remaining between them. From germline, CDR1 is SQVTM and CDR2 ANQGSEA. The CDR3 spans 12 residues. In nucleotides, the CDR3 is TGCAGCGCCTCAGGGGACAATCAGCCCCAGCATTTT. Translating it yields CSASGDNQPQHF.

This clonotype has only a few counts. The chain carries TRBV20-1 and TRBJ2-7, with TRBD1 matching over 7 bases. The length of the CDR3 is 13 residues. Looked up from germline, CDR1 is DFQATT and CDR2 is SNEGSKA (reference sequence). The J segment lost 3 bases and the V segment lost 2 bases, leaving 4 bases of the junction unmatched. DNA for the CDR3: TGCAGTGCTAGAAAGGGGGACAGCTACGAGCAGTACGTC. Amino acids: CSARKGDSYEQYV.

This clonotype was detected only a few times. The chain uses TRBV24-1 and TRBJ2-3, with TRBD1 identical over 12 bases. V shed 5 bases, J shed 5 bases, and the junction held 10 bases outside the gene matches. CDR1 and CDR2 from the germline V gene are KGHDR and SFDVKD. The CDR3 sequence is 17 residues long. CDR3 residues: CATSGRDRGHQGDTQYF. CDR3 nucleotides: TGTGCCACCAGTGGTAGGGACAGGGGGCACCAGGGAGATACGCAGTATTTT.

The chain links TRBV7-9 to TRBJ2-2; D may be TRBD1 (6 bases). Trimming stripped 5 bases from V and 4 bases from J, with 17 bases between. This CDR3 spans 16 amino acids. Germline CDR1 is SEHNR and CDR2 is FQNEAQ (reference sequence). CDR3 coding DNA: TGTGCCAGCAGCCCCGGACAGCTCGGTGGCACCGGGGAGCTGTTTTTT. Protein product: CASSPGQLGGTGELFF.

At least ten counts were recorded for this clonotype. The chain uses TRBV5-1 and TRBJ2-1; 9 nucleotides match TRBD2. Losses at the gene ends were 5 bases for V and 5 bases for J; bases not matched to a gene: 5. Germline V gene sequence: CDR1 SGHRS, CDR2 YFSETQ. The CDR3 extends over 14 amino acids. The CDR3 reads CASRVSGRHNEQFF. In DNA, the CDR3 is TGCGCCAGCAGAGTTAGCGGGAGACACAATGAGCAGTTCTTC.

This clonotype was found many times. The rearrangement links TRBV15 to TRBJ2-2, with 8 bases aligning to TRBD2. Germline-derived CDR1 and CDR2 are LNHNV and YYDKDF (reference sequence). The CDR3 contains 16 residues. V lost 1 base, J lost 3 bases, and 4 bases stayed unmatched. For the CDR3, the DNA is TGTGCCACCAGCAGAGGGGAGCGGGAGTACACCGGGGAGCTGTTTTTT. It yields the protein CATSRGEREYTGELFF.

There are a few counts of this clonotype. The rearrangement uses TRBV7-2 and TRBJ2-7; D possibly uses TRBD1 or TRBD2 (5 bases each). Per the germline V gene, CDR1 is SGHTA and CDR2 is FQGNSA. The CDR3 is made up of 14 amino acids. V was cut by 3 bases and J by 4 bases, with 13 bases left in between. The CDR3 loop reads CASSFGLGPYEQYF. The CDR3 coding sequence is TGTGCCAGCAGCTTCGGGTTGGGACCTTACGAGCAGTACTTC.

This clonotype was seen many times. This chain connects TRBV12-3 or TRBV12-4 to TRBJ2-7, with D tentatively TRBD1 (6 bases). V was pared by 3 bases and J by 2 bases, with 11 bases between. The CDR3 has 14 residues. CDR3 region: CASSFFSGAYEQYF. CDR3 DNA sequence: TGTGCCAGCAGTTTTTTCTCAGGGGCCTACGAGCAGTACTTC.

This chain links TRBV7-2 with TRBJ2-1, with 9 nucleotides matching TRBD2. With 6 bases clipped from V and 10 bases from J, the junction kept 10 bases outside the gene matches. The germline V gene encodes CDR1 SGHTA and CDR2 FQGNSA. This CDR3 is built from 14 residues. The CDR3 DNA reads as TGTGCCAGCAGAAAAATTAGCGGGAGTTACGAGCAGTTCTTC. It codes for CASRKISGSYEQFF.